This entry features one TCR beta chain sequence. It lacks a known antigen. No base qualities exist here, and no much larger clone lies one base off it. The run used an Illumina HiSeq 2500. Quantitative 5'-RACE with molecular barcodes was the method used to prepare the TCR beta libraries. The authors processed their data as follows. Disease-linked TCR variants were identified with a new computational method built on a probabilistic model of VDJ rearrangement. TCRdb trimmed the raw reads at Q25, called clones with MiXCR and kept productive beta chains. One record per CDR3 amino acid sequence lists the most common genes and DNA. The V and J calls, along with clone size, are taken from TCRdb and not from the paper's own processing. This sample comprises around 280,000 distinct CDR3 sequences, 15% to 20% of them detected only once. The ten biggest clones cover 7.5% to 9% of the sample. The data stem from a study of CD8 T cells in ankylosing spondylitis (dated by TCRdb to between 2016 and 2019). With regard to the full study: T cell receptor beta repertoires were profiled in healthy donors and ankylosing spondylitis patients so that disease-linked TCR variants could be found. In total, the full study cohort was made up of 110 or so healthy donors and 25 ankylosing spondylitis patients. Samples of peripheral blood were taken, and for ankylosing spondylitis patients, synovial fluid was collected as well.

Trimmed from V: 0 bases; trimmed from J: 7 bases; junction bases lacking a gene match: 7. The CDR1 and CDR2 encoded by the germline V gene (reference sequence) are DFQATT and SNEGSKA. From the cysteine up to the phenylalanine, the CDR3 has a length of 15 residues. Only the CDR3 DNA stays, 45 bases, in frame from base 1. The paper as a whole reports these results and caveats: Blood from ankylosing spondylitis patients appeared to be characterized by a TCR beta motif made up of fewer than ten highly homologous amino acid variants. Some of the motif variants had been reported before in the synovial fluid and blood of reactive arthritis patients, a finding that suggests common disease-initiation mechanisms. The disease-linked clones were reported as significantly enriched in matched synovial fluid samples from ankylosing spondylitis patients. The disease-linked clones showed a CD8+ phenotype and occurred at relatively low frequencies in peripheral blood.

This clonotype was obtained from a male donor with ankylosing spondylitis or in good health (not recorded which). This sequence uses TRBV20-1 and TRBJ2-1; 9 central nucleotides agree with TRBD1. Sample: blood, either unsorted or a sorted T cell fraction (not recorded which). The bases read TGCAGTGCTAGAGACCGGGACAGGGTGAGGAATGAGCAGTTCTTC. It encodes CSARDRDRVRNEQFF.